A single sample gave rise to the 22 T cell receptor beta chains below, sequenced in a study of T cells in localized non-small cell lung cancer. This table comes from immunoSEQ multiplex PCR, and its TCRdb copy is limited to in-frame clones, with some not included. Of around 140,000 clones in the sample, roughly 90% were seen once. Here the sequenced sample was peripheral blood, taken before any cancer treatment. The receptors were gathered from a female donor older than 55 with stage I lung adenocarcinoma.

The rearrangement joins TRBV19 to TRBJ2-1, with D hard to call. This CDR3 region has 13 residues. The V end lost 6 bases, the J end lost 15 bases, and 21 bases lay between the germline ends. Germline values: CDR1 LNHDA, CDR2 SQIVND (reference sequence). The CDR3, as DNA: TGTGCCAGTAGCACTAATTGGGGTACTATTCCGTTCTTC. Its protein is CASSTNWGTIPFF.

As concerns this clone: An end of the junction does not agree with germline; a read error may underlie this. The chain has TRBV7-9 and TRBJ2-7; D remains ambiguous. This CDR3 spans 12 amino acids. Germline assignment: CDR1 SEHNR and CDR2 FQNEAQ (reference sequence). The CDR3 loop is CASSLEATSRNF. DNA for the CDR3: TGTGCCAGCAGCTTAGAGGCCACTTCCCGGAACTTC.

This chain links TRBV5-4 with TRBJ2-2; D gene unclear. Germline CDR1 reads SGHNT; CDR2 reads YYREEE (reference sequence). This CDR3 spans 14 amino acids. The germline V and J ends were trimmed by 0 bases and 7 bases, with 10 bases remaining between them. CDR3 region: CASSLGDLGGELFF. CDR3 nucleotide sequence: TGTGCCAGCAGCTTGGGGGATCTCGGCGGGGAGCTGTTTTTT.

On this clone: Different DNA sequences within this sample yield the same CDR3. V usage is TRBV18 and J usage is TRBJ2-5, with 7 bases fitting TRBD1. CDR1 is KGHSH and CDR2 is LQKENI in the germline V gene. With V trimmed by 3 bases and J by 5 bases, 6 bases remained unmatched. This CDR3 has 14 residues. The CDR3 sequence: CASSPLDRAETQYF. The CDR3 DNA follows: TGTGCCAGCTCACCGCTAGACAGGGCGGAGACCCAGTACTTC.

The V call is TRBV10-3, the J call TRBJ2-2; D call uncertain. The V gene's germline CDR1 is ENHRY and CDR2 SYGVKD. CDR3 length: 13 residues. V was shortened by 7 bases and J by 6 bases, with 12 bases between the two germline ends. CDR3 DNA: TGTGCCATCACGGGCATGGCGGCCGGGGAGCTGTTTTTT. This sequence encodes CAITGMAAGELFF.

The chain uses TRBV5-1 and TRBJ2-3; 12 bases match TRBD2. CDR1 is SGHRS and CDR2 is YFSETQ in the germline V gene. The CDR3 spans 15 residues. Losses at the gene ends were 2 bases for V and 5 bases for J; bases not matched to a gene: 3. In DNA, the CDR3 is TGCGCCAGCAGCTTTGCACTAGCGGGAGGAGATACGCAGTATTTT. It is translated as CASSFALAGGDTQYF.

The chain links TRBV7-2 to TRBJ1-3, with D uncertain. The CDR3 loop spans 15 amino acids. The V end was cut by 1 base, the J end by 3 bases, with 10 bases between. Germline CDR1 and CDR2: SGHTA and FQGNSA. The CDR3: CASSLGWEIGNTIYF. The CDR3 nucleotides read TGTGCCAGCAGCTTAGGTTGGGAAATTGGAAACACCATATATTTT. The full variable domain, its missing parts supplied by reference TRBV7-2 and TRBJ1-3, is GAGVSQSPSNKVTEKGKDVELRCDPISGHTALYWYRQSLGQGLEFLIYFQGNSAPDKSGLPSDRFSAERTGGSVSTLTIQRTQQEDSAVYLCASSLGWEIGNTIYFGEGSWLTVV.

This clone was counted a single time. The chain links TRBV10-2 to TRBJ2-5; TRBD2 aligns across 8 bases. Trimming took 2 bases from V and 2 from J; bases not matched to a gene: 4. The CDR3 runs 15 residues. Germline CDR1 WSHSY, CDR2 SAAADI. In DNA, the CDR3 is TGCGCCAGCAGTGAGATAGCGGGAAGTCAAGAGACCCAGTACTTC. Residues: CASSEIAGSQETQYF.

This chain connects TRBV9 to TRBJ1-3; maybe TRBD1 (5 bases). V lost 0 bases, J lost 7 bases, and 14 bases lay in between. This CDR3 contains 15 residues. Per the germline V gene, CDR1 is SGDLS and CDR2 is YYNGEE. CDR3 amino acids: CASSVDPGYSNTIYF. The CDR3 DNA is TGTGCCAGCAGCGTAGATCCAGGGTATTCGAACACCATATATTTT.

The chain recombines TRBV27 with TRBJ1-1, with a weak D call TRBD1 (6 bases). Deletions cut 4 bases from V and 1 base from J, with 10 bases between. The CDR3 loop spans 14 amino acids. Germline V lookup: CDR1 MNHEY, CDR2 SMNVEV (reference sequence). Written as DNA, the CDR3 is TGTGCCAGCAGTTGGACAGACCCGAACACTGAAGCTTTCTTT. Encoded protein: CASSWTDPNTEAFF.

This chain joins TRBV28 and TRBJ1-2; the D is unclear. V lost 6 bases and J lost 0, with 14 bases in between. Germline V lookup: CDR1 MDHEN, CDR2 SYDVKM. The CDR3 totals 15 residues. The CDR3 is CASRVDPRANYGYTF. The CDR3 region has the DNA TGTGCCAGCAGGGTGGATCCCCGAGCTAACTATGGCTACACCTTC.

This chain uses TRBV28 with TRBJ1-5; 11 bases map to TRBD1. Germline lookup yields CDR1 MDHEN and CDR2 SYDVKM. The CDR3 runs 14 residues. After removal of 6 bases from V and 4 bases from J, the junction contained 2 bases not matched to a gene. The CDR3 DNA reads as TGTGCCAGCAGGGGGACAGGGGGGAATCAGCCCCAGCATTTT. It yields the protein CASRGTGGNQPQHF.

This rearrangement joins TRBV5-1 to TRBJ2-3, with 9 bases fitting TRBD2. The CDR3 is made up of 15 amino acids. The germline gives CDR1 SGHRS, CDR2 YFSETQ. The J segment lost 2 bases and the V segment lost 0 bases, leaving 1 base of the junction unmatched. CDR3 protein: CASSLEGLATDTQYF. CDR3 DNA sequence: TGCGCCAGCAGCTTGGAGGGACTAGCCACAGATACGCAGTATTTT.

CDR3 nucleotides: TGTGCCAGCAGCCCGCAAGACAGGGTGGCGACCTACGAGCAGTACTTC. It specifies CASSPQDRVATYEQYF. J is TRBJ2-7 and V is TRBV5-6; TRBD1 matches 7 bases. The CDR3 has 16 amino acids. In germline, CDR1 is SGHDT, CDR2 YYEEEE. V trimming: 4 bases; J trimming: 2 bases; junction bases outside the gene matches: 12.

The gene calls are TRBV11-2 and TRBJ2-3; D is ambiguous. From germline, CDR1 is SGHAT and CDR2 FQNNGV. The germline V and J ends were trimmed by 1 base and 4 bases, with 6 bases remaining between them. CDR3 length equals 13 residues. CDR3 amino acids: CASSLGTPDTQYF. DNA for the CDR3: TGTGCCAGCAGCTTAGGGACCCCAGATACGCAGTATTTT.

The chain combines TRBV15 with TRBJ2-7; D is uncertain. CDR3 length: 16 amino acids. The V gene lost 0 bases and the J gene lost 3 bases, with 15 bases spanning the gap. Germline CDR1 LNHNV, CDR2 YYDKDF (reference sequence). The CDR3 nucleotides read TGTGCCACCAGCAGAGATGCTCTCCCTCAAGGCTACGAGCAGTACTTC. This gives the protein CATSRDALPQGYEQYF.

J is TRBJ2-7 and V is TRBV5-1, with TRBD2 identical over 11 bases. Germline V gene lookup returns CDR1 SGHRS and CDR2 YFSETQ. V lost 0 bases, J lost 5 bases, and 4 bases stayed unmatched. The CDR3 spans 15 residues. CDR3 in amino acids: CASSLELAGEDEQYF. CDR3 in DNA: TGCGCCAGCAGCTTGGAACTAGCGGGAGAAGACGAGCAGTACTTC.

The chain joins TRBV6-1 to TRBJ2-5, with 7 bases aligning to TRBD2. J was trimmed by 2 bases and V by 4 bases; bases with no gene match: 1. Germline CDR1 is MNHNS and CDR2 is SASEGT. The CDR3 spans 13 residues. CDR3 amino acids: CASSVGGQETQYF. The DNA for the CDR3 is TGTGCCAGCAGTGTGGGGGGGCAAGAGACCCAGTACTTC.

This clone was observed once. This chain joins TRBV9 and TRBJ2-1, with 7 bases aligning to TRBD1. Germline V lookup: CDR1 SGDLS, CDR2 YYNGEE. CDR3 length equals 14 residues. V shed 3 bases, J shed 6 bases, and the junction held 6 bases outside the gene matches. CDR3 DNA sequence: TGTGCCAGCAGCGCCAGACAGGGTCTCAATGAGCAGTTCTTC. Its translation: CASSARQGLNEQFF.

The chain employs TRBV28 and TRBJ2-1; D unclear. V lost 5 bases and J 7 bases, leaving 15 bases between the germline ends. This CDR3 is 14 amino acids long. The germline gives CDR1 MDHEN, CDR2 SYDVKM. CDR3: CASSQRHRMNEQFF. CDR3 nucleotides: TGTGCCAGCAGTCAGAGACATAGGATGAATGAGCAGTTCTTC.

The chain has TRBV5-1 and TRBJ2-2; 9 nucleotides match TRBD2. Germline lookup yields CDR1 SGHRS and CDR2 YFSETQ. The CDR3 contains 15 residues. The V and J ends lost 10 bases and 0 bases, in that order; junction bases with no gene match: 7. This CDR3 reads CAPPAGGANTGELFF. The CDR3 coding sequence is TGCGCCCCCCCCGCGGGAGGGGCGAACACCGGGGAGCTGTTTTTT.

The chain combines TRBV19 with TRBJ1-1; D unresolved. Looked up from germline, CDR1 is LNHDA and CDR2 is SQIVND (reference sequence). V was cut by 6 bases and J by 0 bases, with 11 bases left in between. This CDR3 is built from 14 residues. The CDR3 protein is CASSLPNMNTEAFF. The CDR3 region has the DNA TGTGCCAGTAGCCTCCCCAACATGAACACTGAAGCTTTCTTT.